The clone carrying this TCR beta chain was picked up a small number of times. This sample stems from a study of early T cells in non-severe SARS-CoV-2 infection. Each CDR3 protein is one row after TCRdb ran MiXCR on the 5' RACE reads. The sample lists approximately 73,000 distinct CDR3 sequences; about 10% were seen once. V lost 8 bases and J lost 1, with 10 bases in between. The CDR3 runs to 13 residues. Germline V gives CDR1 MNHEY, CDR2 SVGAGI. This clonotype was obtained from an adult who was a healthcare worker with PCR-confirmed SARS-CoV-2 infection or an uninfected control (not recorded which). The sequenced sample was whole blood. The chain uses TRBV6-5 and TRBJ2-3, with TRBD1 as a possible D gene (5 bases). The CDR3 bases are TGTGCCAGCGGGCCCAGGGGCACAGATACGCAGTATTTT. Its protein product is CASGPRGTDTQYF.